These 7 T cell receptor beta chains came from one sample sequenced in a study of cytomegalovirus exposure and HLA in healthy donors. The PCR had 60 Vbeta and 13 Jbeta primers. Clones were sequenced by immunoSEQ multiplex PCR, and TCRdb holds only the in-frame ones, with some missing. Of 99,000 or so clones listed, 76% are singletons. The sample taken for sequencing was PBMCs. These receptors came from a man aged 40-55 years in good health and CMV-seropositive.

CDR3 bases: TGTGCCAGCAGTGAAGACAGGGGTGGCACTGAAGCTTTCTTT. Its protein is CASSEDRGGTEAFF. The chain links TRBV2 to TRBJ1-1, with TRBD1 matching 7 bases. The CDR3 is 14 residues long. The germline CDR1 and CDR2 sequences are SNHLY and FYNNEI. Trimming at V came to 1 base and at J to 4 bases, leaving 3 bases not matched to a gene.

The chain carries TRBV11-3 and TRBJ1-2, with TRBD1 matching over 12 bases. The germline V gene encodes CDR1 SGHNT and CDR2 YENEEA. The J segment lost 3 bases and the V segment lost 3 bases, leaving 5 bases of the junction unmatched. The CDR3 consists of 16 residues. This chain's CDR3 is CASSFSGTGGDYGYTF. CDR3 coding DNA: TGTGCCAGCAGCTTTTCCGGGACAGGGGGCGACTATGGCTACACCTTC.

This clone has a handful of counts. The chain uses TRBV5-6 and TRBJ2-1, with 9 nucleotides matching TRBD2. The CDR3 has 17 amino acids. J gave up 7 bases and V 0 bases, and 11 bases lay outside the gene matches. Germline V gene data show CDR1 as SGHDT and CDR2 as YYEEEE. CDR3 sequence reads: CASSLGPGTSRLNEQFF. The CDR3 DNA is TGTGCCAGCAGCTTGGGGCCGGGGACTAGCAGATTGAATGAGCAGTTCTTC.

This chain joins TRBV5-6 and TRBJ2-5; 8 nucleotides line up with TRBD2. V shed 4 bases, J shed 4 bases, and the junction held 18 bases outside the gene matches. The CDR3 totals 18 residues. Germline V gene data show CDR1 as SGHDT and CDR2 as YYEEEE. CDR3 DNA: TGTGCCAGCAGCCCTGGGTGGGGTCTCGGGAGGGCCGGAGAGACCCAGTACTTC. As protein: CASSPGWGLGRAGETQYF.

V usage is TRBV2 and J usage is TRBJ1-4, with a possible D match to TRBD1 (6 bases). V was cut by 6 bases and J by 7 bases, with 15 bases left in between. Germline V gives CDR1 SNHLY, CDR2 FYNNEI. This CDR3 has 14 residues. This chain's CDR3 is CASREQGLREKLFF. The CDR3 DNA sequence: TGTGCCAGCAGGGAACAGGGCCTGCGTGAAAAACTGTTTTTT.

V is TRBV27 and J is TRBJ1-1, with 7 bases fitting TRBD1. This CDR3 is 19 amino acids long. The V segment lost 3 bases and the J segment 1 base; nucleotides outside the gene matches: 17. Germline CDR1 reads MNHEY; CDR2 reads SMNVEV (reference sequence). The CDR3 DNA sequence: TGTGCCAGCAGTTTTCGTTACCCCGCCCGACAGGGAGGGAACACTGAAGCTTTCTTT. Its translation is CASSFRYPARQGGNTEAFF.

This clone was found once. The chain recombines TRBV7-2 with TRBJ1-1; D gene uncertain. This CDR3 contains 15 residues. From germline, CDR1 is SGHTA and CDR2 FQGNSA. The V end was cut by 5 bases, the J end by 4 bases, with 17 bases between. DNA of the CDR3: TGTGCCAGCAGCACAGCGGGAGGTTTGGGCACTGAAGCTTTCTTT. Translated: CASSTAGGLGTEAFF.